The entry that follows covers one T cell receptor (beta chain) sequence. The entry originates in a study of OX40 agonist ivuxolimab in advanced cancers. As for the study in general: Participants averaged roughly 57 years of age (range about 23 to 80) and were approximately 81% male.

Peripheral blood came from all dose cohorts at three timepoints. Measured with immunoSEQ multiplex PCR; TCRdb has only the in-frame clones, and not every one. The sample yields 45,000 to 50,000 clones, 79% seen once. V was shortened by 1 base and J by 0 bases, with 8 bases between the two germline ends. The CDR3 covers 14 residues. Germline-derived CDR1 and CDR2 are SQVTM and ANQGSEA. The sequence came from an adult with an advanced solid tumor such as melanoma, head and neck, liver or kidney cancer. The input for sequencing was CD4+ or CD8+ T cells sorted from blood, taken in a trial of the OX40 agonist ivuxolimab. The rearrangement joins TRBV29-1 to TRBJ2-3, with unresolved D. The CDR3 is CSVEGGDSTDTQYF. DNA of the CDR3: TGCAGCGTTGAAGGCGGTGATAGCACAGATACGCAGTATTTT.